The 5 T cell receptor beta chains below come from one sample, sequenced in a study of OX40 agonist ivuxolimab in advanced cancers. Sequenced by immunoSEQ multiplex PCR; TCRdb stores in-frame clones only, minus some. The sample holds roughly 86,000 clones, 90% seen once. Sequenced material: CD4+ or CD8+ T cells sorted from blood, taken in a trial of the OX40 agonist ivuxolimab. These receptors were taken from an adult with an advanced solid tumor such as melanoma, head and neck, liver or kidney cancer.

This clone appeared a few times. The chain joins TRBV11-3 to TRBJ1-5; 8 nucleotides agree with TRBD1. Germline V CDR1 and CDR2: SGHNT, YENEEA. The CDR3 is 14 amino acids. Germline trimming cut 5 bases from V and 2 bases from J; bases unmatched to any gene: 2. CDR3 sequence reads: CASSRGQGNQPQHF. The CDR3, as DNA: TGTGCCAGCAGCCGGGGACAGGGCAATCAGCCCCAGCATTTT.

This chain connects TRBV4-3 to TRBJ1-2; TRBD1 might be the D (6 bases). Trimming removed 0 bases at V and 8 bases at J, with 10 bases between. CDR1 LGHNA and CDR2 YSLEER come from the germline V gene. There are 13 residues in the CDR3. CDR3 nucleotide sequence: TGCGCCAGCAGCCAAGAGGTCAGGGGAGGCTACACCTTC. It codes for CASSQEVRGGYTF.

As to this clone: At one boundary the junction diverges from the germline segment, which might be a read error. The identical CDR3 is also encoded by other nucleotide sequences in the sample. The J gene is TRBJ2-7, the V gene TRBV30; D might be TRBD2 (5 bases). Germline V lookup: CDR1 GTSNPN, CDR2 SVGIG (reference sequence). This CDR3 is 16 amino acids long. The CDR3 is CAGSAPGSLFTGEQYF. The CDR3 DNA sequence: TGTGCCGGGAGTGCTCCGGGTAGCCTTTTTACGGGCGAGCAGTACTTC.

In this sample, this clone turned up a few times. The chain joins TRBV4-3 to TRBJ2-1; D is perhaps TRBD2 (6 bases). V lost 0 bases, J lost 0 bases, and 12 bases lay in between. There are 17 residues in the CDR3. Germline CDR1 and CDR2: LGHNA and YSLEER. CDR3 protein: CASSQEFQRASYNEQFF. CDR3 DNA sequence: TGCGCCAGCAGCCAAGAGTTCCAGCGGGCCTCCTACAATGAGCAGTTCTTC.

The chain links TRBV6-1 to TRBJ2-1; weak D call: TRBD1 (5 bases). Germline CDR1 MNHNS, CDR2 SASEGT. CDR3 length equals 14 residues. The V end was cut by 11 bases, the J end by 3 bases, with 17 bases between. CDR3 sequence: CAASRQGGYNEQFF. In DNA, the CDR3 is TGTGCCGCTAGTCGGCAGGGTGGCTACAATGAGCAGTTCTTC.